The 14 T cell receptor beta chains in this list originate from one sample, sequenced in a study of radiation and T cells in renal cell carcinoma. Described time point: baseline pretreatment blood. Described treatment: 15 Gy SBRT to primary tumor, nephrectomy 4 weeks later. Some clones are missing from TCRdb's copy, which holds only in-frame ones; the method was immunoSEQ multiplex PCR. This table has some 100,000 clones, 70% to 85% appearing once. Sequenced here: blood, sampled from a patient whose treatment included radiotherapy and nephrectomy. The receptors derive from a man aged 60 to 75 with renal cell carcinoma.

J is TRBJ1-2 and V is TRBV4-2, with TRBD1 identical over 12 bases. J was trimmed by 0 bases and V by 2 bases; bases with no gene match: 16. Germline CDR1 LGHNA, CDR2 YNFKEQ. CDR3 length equals 21 residues. In DNA form, the CDR3 reads TGTGCCAGCAGCCAAATTACATCCGGGACAGGGGGCTCGACGTCTAACTATGGCTACACCTTC. It is translated as CASSQITSGTGGSTSNYGYTF.

This clone was recorded only once. The chain recombines TRBV11-1 with TRBJ2-7; either TRBD1 or TRBD2 may fit D (5 bases each). Trimming left V 1 base short and J 2 bases short, with 12 bases between. This CDR3 region has 15 residues. The germline gives CDR1 SGHAT, CDR2 FQDESV (reference sequence). CDR3 residues: CASSLEGRGAYEQYF. Here the CDR3 DNA reads TGTGCCAGCAGCTTAGAAGGGAGAGGGGCCTACGAGCAGTACTTC.

V gene TRBV7-6 combines with J gene TRBJ2-1, with a weak D call TRBD2 (6 bases). This CDR3 contains 18 residues. CDR1 and CDR2 from the germline V gene are SGHVS and FNYEAQ. The V gene lost 4 bases and the J gene lost 0 bases, with 19 bases spanning the gap. The CDR3 region has the DNA TGTGCCAGCAGCTGGAGCGGGCCTCTCCGGAGCTCCTACAATGAGCAGTTCTTC. Its translation: CASSWSGPLRSSYNEQFF.

The CDR3 here is CASSPGTFQETQYF. In DNA, the CDR3 is TGCGCCAGCAGCCCAGGGACCTTCCAAGAGACCCAGTACTTC. The J gene is TRBJ2-5, the V gene TRBV5-1; D could derive from TRBD1 or TRBD2 (5 bases each). This CDR3 comprises 14 residues. Germline CDR1 reads SGHRS; CDR2 reads YFSETQ. Trimming shortened V by 4 bases and J by 1 base, and 11 bases separated the two germline ends. Supplemented by reference TRBV5-1 and TRBJ2-5, the full variable domain reads KAGVTQTPRYLIKTRGQQVTLSCSPISGHRSVSWYQQTPGQGLQFLFEYFSETQRNKGNFPGRFSGRQFSNSRSEMNVSTLELGDSALYLCASSPGTFQETQYFGPGTRLLVL.

The chain carries TRBV6-5 and TRBJ2-7; 9 bases map to TRBD1. The length of the CDR3 is 14 residues. Germline lookup yields CDR1 MNHEY and CDR2 SVGAGI. V lost 0 bases to trimming and J lost 4 bases; unmatched junction nucleotides: 1. The CDR3 DNA reads TGTGCCAGCAGTTACTCAGGACAGGGGTACGAGCAGTACTTC. This encodes CASSYSGQGYEQYF.

The gene calls are TRBV2 and TRBJ2-7, with 12 bases aligning to TRBD2. This CDR3 is 15 amino acids long. Germline values: CDR1 SNHLY, CDR2 FYNNEI. Germline trimming cut 0 bases from V and 10 bases from J; bases unmatched to any gene: 7. In nucleotides, the CDR3 is TGTGCCAGCAGTGAAGCACTAGCGGGAGGTATCCTCCAGTACTTC. Protein: CASSEALAGGILQYF.

The chain recombines TRBV5-4 with TRBJ2-5; 9 nucleotides align to TRBD2. Losses at the gene ends were 1 base for V and 4 bases for J; bases not matched to a gene: 8. Germline V CDR1 and CDR2: SGHNT, YYREEE (reference sequence). This CDR3 spans 16 amino acids. The CDR3 protein is CASSLNAGGPRETQYF. The DNA of the CDR3 is TGTGCCAGCAGCTTGAATGCGGGAGGGCCGAGAGAGACCCAGTACTTC.

With respect to this clone: An end of the junction does not agree with germline; a read error may underlie this. The chain joins TRBV7-9 to TRBJ2-6; TRBD2 might be the D (5 bases). Germline CDR1 and CDR2: SEHNR and FQNEAQ (reference sequence). This CDR3 spans 14 amino acids. CDR3: CASSLATLNNVLTF. The CDR3 nucleotides read TGTGCCAGCAGCCTAGCCACTCTAAACAACGTCCTGACTTTC.

The CDR3, as DNA: TGTGCCAGCAGAGGGGTAGTCGGACTCAATCAGCCCCAGCATTTT. Its protein product is CASRGVVGLNQPQHF. The chain carries TRBV2 and TRBJ1-5; a possible D gene is TRBD1 (5 bases). Germline V gene data show CDR1 as SNHLY and CDR2 as FYNNEI. V shed 6 bases and J shed 3 bases, with 15 bases lying between them. This CDR3 has 15 residues.

The rearrangement joins TRBV7-9 to TRBJ1-5; D not certain. CDR3 length: 15 amino acids. Trimming left V 1 base short and J 4 bases short, with 11 bases between. The germline V gene has CDR1 SEHNR and CDR2 FQNEAQ (reference sequence). This CDR3 is CASSLGAGGNQPQHF. CDR3 DNA: TGTGCCAGCAGCTTAGGAGCAGGTGGGAATCAGCCCCAGCATTTT. The entire variable domain, with the rest obtained from reference TRBV7-9 and TRBJ1-5, is as follows: DTGVSQNPRHKITKRGQNVTFRCDPISEHNRLYWYRQTLGQGPEFLTYFQNEAQLEKSRLLSDRFSAERPKGSFSTLEIQRTEQGDSAMYLCASSLGAGGNQPQHFGDGTRLSIL.

The J gene is TRBJ2-7, the V gene TRBV11-2; a possible D gene is TRBD2 (5 bases). The length of the CDR3 is 15 residues. Germline loops: CDR1 SGHAT, CDR2 FQNNGV. V shed 5 bases and J shed 4 bases, with 18 bases lying between them. The CDR3 DNA reads as TGTGCCAGCAGCCACGGTCCGATAGGCGGGTACGAGCAGTACTTC. Translation: CASSHGPIGGYEQYF.

This chain links TRBV9 with TRBJ2-7, with D maybe TRBD2 (6 bases). V lost 0 bases, J lost 3 bases, and 13 bases lay in between. Germline loops: CDR1 SGDLS, CDR2 YYNGEE. The CDR3 runs to 15 residues. The CDR3 sequence is CASSVDYGRNYEQYF. The CDR3 DNA follows: TGTGCCAGCAGCGTAGATTACGGGAGAAACTACGAGCAGTACTTC.

The chain employs TRBV4-2 and TRBJ2-1; no clear D. CDR3 length: 16 residues. Germline CDR1 is LGHNA and CDR2 is YNFKEQ. The ends were cut back, 0 bases at V and 0 bases at J, with 9 bases in the middle. CDR3 DNA sequence: TGTGCCAGCAGCCAAGATTCCGCGAGCTCCTACAATGAGCAGTTCTTC. It is translated as CASSQDSASSYNEQFF.

The V and J genes are TRBV7-2 and TRBJ2-3; D gene uncertain. Looked up from germline, CDR1 is SGHTA and CDR2 is FQGNSA. This CDR3 has 10 residues. V shed 4 bases and J shed 10 bases, with 6 bases lying between them. CDR3 protein: CASSSSSQYF. CDR3 DNA sequence: TGTGCCAGCAGCTCGAGCTCGCAGTATTTT.